This is a list of T cell receptor beta chains from one sample in a study of T cell responses to AZD1222 COVID-19 vaccine. The table came from immunoSEQ multiplex PCR; TCRdb's copy has only in-frame clones and leaves some out. The sample lists around 110,000 clones, about 90% occurring once. This material consisted of peripheral blood, taken 28 days after the second AZD1222 dose. Source of these receptors: an adult who received the AZD1222 COVID-19 vaccine. The CDR3 runs from the conserved cysteine through the conserved F or W. The order of the fields is D gene, clone size, J gene, V gene, CDR3 length, CDR3 DNA, CDR3 protein. The D gene is left open where the match is weak. Where a row states a size, it is once, few, many or the class of an expanded clone; other rows omit it.

TRBD2 . TRBJ2-5 TRBV6-1 16 TGTGCCAGCAGTGATAGGACTAGATCGGGTCTAGAGACCCAGTACTTC CASSDRTRSGLETQYF
. . TRBJ2-1 TRBV9 15 TGTGCCAGCAGCGTAGATCAGGGCCGGTACAATGAGCAGTTCTTC CASSVDQGRYNEQFF
TRBD1 . TRBJ1-5 TRBV28 14 TGTGCCAGCAGTTGGGGACAGGGGATTCAGCCCCAGCATTTT CASSWGQGIQPQHF
. few TRBJ2-1 TRBV10-1 12 TGCGCCAGCAGTGGGGCGTCCAATGAGCAGTTCTTC CASSGASNEQFF
. once TRBJ1-6 TRBV6-5 14 TGTGCCAGCAGTTACTCACGGTATAATTCACCCCTCCACTTT CASSYSRYNSPLHF
TRBD1 . TRBJ1-1 TRBV7-9 16 TGTGCCAGCAGCAACCCGTGGAGGGGGCCAGACACTGAAGCTTTCTTT CASSNPWRGPDTEAFF
. . TRBJ2-3 TRBV19 14 TGTGCCAGTAGTATAGCGGGGGGCACAGATACGCAGTATTTT CASSIAGGTDTQYF
TRBD1 . TRBJ1-3 TRBV5-6 15 TGTGCCAGCAGCTCGGGACAGGGTCCTGGAAACACCATATATTTT CASSSGQGPGNTIYF
. once TRBJ2-3 TRBV19 17 TGTGCCAGTAGTATAGCCGGTAGCACTCTAGAGGGAGATACGCAGTATTTT CASSIAGSTLEGDTQYF
. . TRBJ1-4 TRBV9 13 TGTGCCAGCAGCACCGGGCAGGGTGAAAAACTGTTTTTT CASSTGQGEKLFF
TRBD2 . TRBJ2-1 TRBV6-5 14 TGTGCCAGCAGTAGACTAGCGGAGGCCCTCGACGAGTTCTTC CASSRLAEALDEFF
. . TRBJ1-1 TRBV6-5 13 TGTGCCAGCAGTTACTCAAGGGAGAGTGAAGCTTTCTTT CASSYSRESEAFF
. . TRBJ1-6 TRBV11-3 13 TGTGCCAGCAGCTTAGGGGGTTCCTCACCCCTCCACTTT CASSLGGSSPLHF
. . TRBJ1-2 TRBV7-6 14 TGTGCCAGTTTTTCCTCCGGGCAGGGCCATGGCTACACCTTC CASFSSGQGHGYTF
. . TRBJ1-2 TRBV24-1 12 TGTGCCACCAGTGATTTCGACTATGGCTACACCTTC CATSDFDYGYTF
. . TRBJ1-5 TRBV4-1 16 TGCGCCAGCAGCCAAGATGGCGGTTTCGGCAATCAGCCCCAGCATTTT CASSQDGGFGNQPQHF
. . TRBJ1-1 TRBV5-5 13 TGTGCCAGCAGCTTGAGGACAGCAGTTGAAGCTTTCTTT CASSLRTAVEAFF
TRBD2 . TRBJ2-1 TRBV5-5 16 TGTGCCAGCAGCTTGTTGGGCGGGAGGGCCCTCAATGAGCAGTTCTTC CASSLLGGRALNEQFF
. . TRBJ1-1 TRBV27 12 TGTGCCAGCAGCACGGGGCGGAGTGAAGCTTTCTTT CASSTGRSEAFF
. once TRBJ1-3 TRBV6-5 12 TGTGCCAGCAGTTCGGCTGGAAACACCATATATTTT CASSSAGNTIYF
TRBD1 once TRBJ2-2 TRBV6-4 16 TGTGCCAGCAGTGACTTGGCAGGGGGCGAAACCGGGGAGCTGTTTTTT CASSDLAGGETGELFF
. . TRBJ1-4 TRBV19 15 TGTGCCAGTAGTAAACAGGGCATAACTAATGAAAAACTGTTTTTT CASSKQGITNEKLFF
TRBD1 . TRBJ1-1 TRBV11-3 13 TGTGCCAGCGGGGAAGGGACAGGGGCTGAAGCTTTCTTT CASGEGTGAEAFF
. . TRBJ2-7 TRBV7-2 16 TGTGCCAGCAGCTTACGGGTAGGGCAGGGTACCTACGAGCAGTACTTC CASSLRVGQGTYEQYF
TRBD1 . TRBJ1-1 TRBV6-5 15 TGTGCCAGCAGGTTACAGGGGGTAGGGAACACTGAAGCTTTCTTT CASRLQGVGNTEAFF
. . TRBJ2-2 TRBV19 16 TGTGCCAGTAGTATAGATGGGGGGATTAGCACCGGGGAGCTGTTTTTT CASSIDGGISTGELFF
. . TRBJ1-2 TRBV6-5 13 TGTGCCAGCAGTTACTATGGAGCAGGTGGCTACACCTTC CASSYYGAGGYTF
TRBD2 . TRBJ2-7 TRBV3-1/TRBV3-2 14 TGTGCCAGCAGCCCCCCGGGGGGGCCCTACGAGCAGTACTTC CASSPPGGPYEQYF
TRBD2 . TRBJ2-3 TRBV18 14 TGTGCCAGCTCACCACGGCAGGGAGGGGATACGCAGTATTTT CASSPRQGGDTQYF
. few TRBJ1-1 TRBV6-5 13 TGTGCCAGCAGTTACGAGGGGGAGCCTGAAGCTTTCTTT CASSYEGEPEAFF
. once TRBJ1-3 TRBV5-5 14 TGTGCCAGCAGCACGAAGAGCTCTGGAAACACCATATATTTT CASSTKSSGNTIYF
TRBD2 . TRBJ2-1 TRBV11-2 16 TGTGCCAGCAGCCTTCGGTTTGGACTAGCTGACAATGAGCAGTTCTTC CASSLRFGLADNEQFF
. . TRBJ2-3 TRBV28 12 TGTGCCAGCAATTCCAGAGCAGATACGCAGTATTTT CASNSRADTQYF
TRBD2 . TRBJ2-5 TRBV7-9 15 TGTGCCAGCAGCTTAGTTACTAGCGGCCAAGAGACCCAGTACTTC CASSLVTSGQETQYF
TRBD1 . TRBJ2-1 TRBV29-1 12 TGCAGCGTTAGACAGGGGTACAATGAGCAGTTCTTC CSVRQGYNEQFF